A single sample is the source of the 9 T cell receptor beta chains below, sequenced in a study of regulatory T cells in long-lasting Graves disease. HTBI primers from iRepertoire and Arm-PCR of CDR3 regions yielded the TCR beta libraries. TCRdb redid the calling of the multiplex PCR reads with MiXCR, one entry per CDR3 protein. Among approximately 400,000 distinct CDR3 sequences listed, about 16% were seen once. Time point given: newly diagnosed GD, antithyroid drugs for less than 3 months. Extracted RNA from PBMCs served as the source of the TCR library. This sample was shared with a second study, whose subject was T cells in Graves' hyperthyroidism and ophthalmopathy.

Here the sequenced sample was peripheral blood mononuclear cells (PBMCs), taken at new diagnosis, from a patient treated with antithyroid drugs. The receptors were sampled from a woman aged 25 to 39 with Graves disease.

This clonotype was recorded many times. The genes are TRBV5-1 and TRBJ2-1; a weak D match, TRBD1 (6 bases). The CDR3 totals 15 residues. Germline V gene data show CDR1 as SGHRS and CDR2 as YFSETQ. With 6 bases removed from V and 5 bases from J, the gap between germline ends came to 18 bases. The CDR3 DNA sequence: TGCGCCAGCACCCCACTGACAGGATTGAACAATGAGCAGTTCTTC. This sequence encodes CASTPLTGLNNEQFF.

This clonotype was recorded many times. The chain combines TRBV20-1 with TRBJ2-7; 10 bases fit TRBD2. Looked up from germline, CDR1 is DFQATT and CDR2 is SNEGSKA (reference sequence). This CDR3 contains 17 residues. Losses at the gene ends were 2 bases for V and 0 bases for J; bases not matched to a gene: 10. In nucleotides, the CDR3 is TGCAGTGCTAGACAGTTGGGACTAGCGAGCTACTCCTACGAGCAGTACTTC. The encoded protein is CSARQLGLASYSYEQYF.

A few counts support this clonotype. V usage is TRBV12-3 or TRBV12-4 and J usage is TRBJ2-3, with 9 bases lining up with TRBD1. The CDR3 covers 15 residues. Trimming cost V 6 bases and J 2 bases; bases outside gene matches: 6. In DNA form, the CDR3 reads TGTGCCAGCAGAGACGGGACAGGGCTCACAGATACGCAGTATTTT. Translation: CASRDGTGLTDTQYF.

This clonotype has ten or more counts. The rearrangement uses TRBV11-2 and TRBJ1-5; 7 positions agree with TRBD1. V lost 0 bases, J lost 0 bases, and 2 bases stayed unmatched. Per the germline V gene, CDR1 is SGHAT and CDR2 is FQNNGV. The CDR3 length is 16 residues. DNA of the CDR3: TGTGCCAGCAGCTTAGACGGACAGGCTAGCAATCAGCCCCAGCATTTT. Translated: CASSLDGQASNQPQHF.

This clonotype has a count of ten or more. The V gene is TRBV28, the J gene TRBJ1-5, with 7 bases that match TRBD1. Trimming cost V 7 bases and J 5 bases; bases outside gene matches: 8. CDR3 length equals 14 residues. Germline CDR1 reads MDHEN; CDR2 reads SYDVKM. CDR3 amino acids: CASTETGMDQPQHF. The CDR3 DNA reads as TGTGCCAGCACCGAGACAGGGATGGATCAGCCCCAGCATTTT.

The sample holds many counts of this clonotype. This chain joins TRBV30 and TRBJ2-3, with D unresolved. Germline V lookup: CDR1 GTSNPN, CDR2 SVGIG (reference sequence). The CDR3 extends over 15 amino acids. The V gene lost 0 bases and the J gene lost 0 bases, with 10 bases spanning the gap. The CDR3 DNA reads as TGTGCCTGGAGTGTACGGGCCTCTAGCACAGATACGCAGTATTTT. This translates into CAWSVRASSTDTQYF. The entire variable domain, with the rest obtained from reference TRBV30 and TRBJ2-3, is as follows: SQTIHQWPATLVQPVGSPLSLECTVEGTSNPNLYWYRQAAGRGLQLLFYSVGIGQISSEVPQNLSASRPQDRQFILSSKKLLLSDSGFYLCAWSVRASSTDTQYFGPGTRLTVL.

This clonotype was detected many times. This chain joins TRBV2 and TRBJ2-5, with a tentative D call TRBD1 (6 bases). Germline V lookup: CDR1 SNHLY, CDR2 FYNNEI. The V end was cut by 6 bases, the J end by 5 bases, with 16 bases between. This CDR3 comprises 14 residues. CDR3 region: CASRATGLGETQYF. In DNA, the CDR3 is TGTGCCAGCAGGGCCACAGGGTTAGGGGAGACCCAGTACTTC.

Only a few counts were recorded for this clonotype. The chain employs TRBV20-1 and TRBJ2-2, with D perhaps TRBD1 (7 bases). CDR1 is DFQATT, CDR2 SNEGSKA, per germline (reference sequence). Trimming removed 3 bases from V and 5 bases from J, with 19 bases in between. The CDR3 has 16 residues. CDR3 sequence: CSARRGGTVGTGELFF. For the CDR3, the DNA is TGCAGTGCTAGGAGGGGCGGGACAGTGGGTACCGGGGAGCTGTTTTTT.

A note on this clonotype: Since a much larger clone is just one base distant, this may be a read error. This chain links TRBV5-1 with TRBJ2-3; tentative D call: TRBD2 (5 bases). Germline CDR1 is SGHRS and CDR2 is YFSETQ. CDR3 size: 17 residues. The CDR3 bases are TGCGCCAGCAGCTTGGGCACTACCGGTCCTAGCACAGATACGCAGTGTTTT. Protein product: CASSLGTTGPSTDTQCF.